The 21 T cell receptor beta chains presented below share a single source sample, sequenced in a study of T cells in tuberculosis. After thawing and overnight rest, PBMC were stained with GMM-loaded CD1B tetramer, viability dye and anti-CD3 for sorting. CD1B tetramers were loaded with Rhodococcus equi-derived C32 glucose monomycolate. Here immunoSEQ multiplex PCR was the method, and the copy in TCRdb shows in-frame clones only, minus some. The sample lists approximately 57,000 clones, 88% occurring once. The sequenced sample consisted of CD1b-GMM tetramer-negative cells sorted from PBMCs. The source of these receptors is an adult woman with latent tuberculosis.

In regard to this clone: The sample has other DNA sequences that encode this CDR3 too. J is TRBJ2-7 and V is TRBV21-1; the D call TRBD1 from the table was never checked on the DNA. TRBV21-1 is reported as a pseudogene. The CDR3 is 15 amino acids. The CDR3 loop is CASIKEGAHLYEQYF. Written as DNA, the CDR3 is TGTGCCAGCATTAAAGAGGGGGCGCATCTCTACGAGCAGTACTTC.

The V gene is TRBV27, the J gene TRBJ1-1, with 7 bases matching TRBD1. This CDR3 is built from 12 residues. V shed 6 bases, J shed 11 bases, and the junction held 9 bases outside the gene matches. Germline lookup yields CDR1 MNHEY and CDR2 SMNVEV (reference sequence). CDR3 sequence: CASRGAGGGAFF. The CDR3 bases are TGTGCCAGCAGAGGGGCAGGGGGTGGGGCTTTCTTT.

V is TRBV7-9 and J is TRBJ1-1; D is unclear. V was shortened by 2 bases and J by 6 bases, with 7 bases between the two germline ends. The CDR3 spans 12 residues. Germline V gives CDR1 SEHNR, CDR2 FQNEAQ (reference sequence). This chain's CDR3 is CASSLTVAEAFF. Here the CDR3 DNA reads TGTGCCAGCAGCTTAACGGTGGCTGAAGCTTTCTTT. Based on the CDR3 plus reference TRBV7-9 and TRBJ1-1, the full variable domain is DTGVSQNPRHKITKRGQNVTFRCDPISEHNRLYWYRQTLGQGPEFLTYFQNEAQLEKSRLLSDRFSAERPKGSFSTLEIQRTEQGDSAMYLCASSLTVAEAFFGQGTRLTVV.

This clone was observed a few times. The rearrangement uses TRBV7-2 and TRBJ1-5, with D possibly TRBD1 on 5 matching bases. Germline CDR1 SGHTA, CDR2 FQGNSA. V lost 5 bases to trimming and J lost 7 bases, with 12 bases between them. The CDR3 runs 13 residues. CDR3 nucleotide sequence: TGTGCCAGCAGCACGCGTACAGGACAGCCCCAGCATTTT. It encodes CASSTRTGQPQHF.

This clone was counted once. This chain uses TRBV7-3 with TRBJ2-6; a weak D match, TRBD1 (6 bases). Germline lookup yields CDR1 SGHTA and CDR2 FQGTGA. This CDR3 is 12 amino acids long. This chain's CDR3 is CATGSGANVLTF. CDR3 nucleotide sequence: TGTGCTACAGGGTCTGGGGCCAACGTCCTGACTTTC.

V gene TRBV6-1 combines with J gene TRBJ1-3; no clear D gene. Per the germline V gene, CDR1 is MNHNS and CDR2 is SASEGT. CDR3 size: 11 residues. With 3 bases removed from V and 7 bases from J, the gap between germline ends came to 4 bases. The CDR3 nucleotides are TGTGCCAGCAGTGACGTCAACACCATATATTTT. Translated: CASSDVNTIYF.

This clone has only a few counts. The chain links TRBV7-2 to TRBJ2-7; D is possibly TRBD1 (6 bases). This CDR3 is built from 14 residues. Germline-derived CDR1 and CDR2 are SGHTA and FQGNSA. Trimming removed 4 bases at V and 4 bases at J, with 14 bases between. For the CDR3, the DNA is TGTGCCAGCAGCTCTCAGACAGGAGCATACGAGCAGTACTTC. Protein: CASSSQTGAYEQYF. Supplemented by reference TRBV7-2 and TRBJ2-7, the full variable domain reads GAGVSQSPSNKVTEKGKDVELRCDPISGHTALYWYRQSLGQGLEFLIYFQGNSAPDKSGLPSDRFSAERTGGSVSTLTIQRTQQEDSAVYLCASSSQTGAYEQYFGPGTRLTVT.

This chain connects TRBV18 to TRBJ1-6, with 10 bases that match TRBD1. Losses at the gene ends were 3 bases for V and 13 bases for J; bases not matched to a gene: 15. CDR1 and CDR2 from the germline V gene are KGHSH and LQKENI. The CDR3 contains 17 residues. As DNA, the CDR3 is TGTGCCAGCTCACCCATTGTTTCGGACAGGGGGGCTTCTCCCCTCCACTTT. The encoded protein is CASSPIVSDRGASPLHF.

The J gene is TRBJ2-7, the V gene TRBV28, with 8 positions matching TRBD2. Germline lookup yields CDR1 MDHEN and CDR2 SYDVKM. The ends lost 4 bases at V and 3 bases at J; junction bases unmatched: 17. This CDR3 comprises 18 residues. CDR3 amino acids: CASSSASRALADNYEQYF. The CDR3 DNA sequence: TGTGCCAGCAGTTCCGCGTCTCGTGCACTAGCGGACAACTACGAGCAGTACTTC.

This chain links TRBV6-1 with TRBJ2-7, with D perhaps matching TRBD1 (6 bases). Germline V gives CDR1 MNHNS, CDR2 SASEGT. The CDR3 contains 15 residues. Trimming stripped 3 bases from V and 1 base from J, with 13 bases between. CDR3 region: CASSEGLDSSYEQYF. CDR3 in DNA: TGTGCCAGCAGTGAGGGTCTGGACAGTTCCTACGAGCAGTACTTC.

This chain connects TRBV6-6 to TRBJ1-5; possible D gene TRBD1, 6 bases. Deletions cut 2 bases from V and 7 bases from J, with 18 bases between. This CDR3 has 16 amino acids. Per germline, CDR1 MNHNY and CDR2 SVGAGI (reference sequence). CDR3 in DNA: TGTGCCAGCAGTTACCCGGACAGCTATGTCTTACAGCCCCAGCATTTT. Its protein product is CASSYPDSYVLQPQHF.

The chain is built from TRBV10-3 and TRBJ2-1, with D maybe TRBD1 (6 bases). The germline CDR1 and CDR2 sequences are ENHRY and SYGVKD. Deletions cut 9 bases from V and 9 bases from J, with 18 bases between. The CDR3 is 13 residues long. CDR3 DNA: TGTGCCATTGCACAGGGCCTTTCTGCTGAGCAGTTCTTC. Encoded protein: CAIAQGLSAEQFF.

The chain employs TRBV5-4 and TRBJ1-1; D unclear. There are 14 residues in the CDR3. Trimming shortened V by 3 bases and J by 0 bases, and 9 bases separated the two germline ends. Germline assignment: CDR1 SGHNT and CDR2 YYREEE (reference sequence). The CDR3 DNA reads as TGTGCCAGCAGCTACACCGGGTTGAACACTGAAGCTTTCTTT. As protein: CASSYTGLNTEAFF.

This clone was found a few times. The chain recombines TRBV5-8 with TRBJ1-2, with TRBD1 identical over 8 bases. CDR3 length equals 14 residues. CDR1 and CDR2 from the germline V gene are SGHTS and YDEGEE. The ends lost 1 base at V and 6 bases at J; junction bases unmatched: 5. Here the CDR3 reads CASSLTDRADGYTF. CDR3 in DNA: TGTGCCAGCAGCTTGACGGACAGGGCGGATGGCTACACCTTC.

J is TRBJ1-1 and V is TRBV5-4; 8 bases line up with TRBD1. V gave up 3 bases and J gave up 5 bases; unmatched junction bases: 3. The CDR3 contains 13 residues. Germline lookup yields CDR1 SGHNT and CDR2 YYREEE (reference sequence). The CDR3 DNA reads as TGTGCCAGCAGCTCAGGGGGCCGGACTGAAGCTTTCTTT. Its translation: CASSSGGRTEAFF.

This chain joins TRBV7-2 and TRBJ2-1; a weak D match, TRBD2 (5 bases). Germline CDR1 is SGHTA and CDR2 is FQGNSA. This CDR3 is 18 amino acids long. V was trimmed by 1 base and J by 3 bases, leaving 19 bases between them. The DNA of the CDR3 is TGTGCCAGCAGCTTAGTGAGCTCTAAGCGGTCTGTCTACAATGAGCAGTTCTTC. Its protein is CASSLVSSKRSVYNEQFF.

J is TRBJ2-1 and V is TRBV4-1, with a weak D call TRBD1 (5 bases). Trimming shortened V by 3 bases and J by 14 bases, and 23 bases separated the two germline ends. This CDR3 is 15 amino acids long. Germline CDR1 is MGHRA and CDR2 is YSYEKL. In nucleotides, the CDR3 is TGCGCCAGCAGCCAGAGAGACTCAGGGTTTTCGGACAAGTTCTTC. Its protein is CASSQRDSGFSDKFF.

The V and J genes are TRBV11-2 and TRBJ2-3; 7 bases line up with TRBD1. Germline assignment: CDR1 SGHAT and CDR2 FQNNGV. The V and J ends lost 3 bases and 2 bases, in that order; junction bases with no gene match: 5. CDR3 length: 15 residues. The CDR3 is CASSFGTDLTDTQYF. CDR3 DNA sequence: TGTGCCAGCAGCTTCGGGACAGACCTCACAGATACGCAGTATTTT.

This clone was seen only a few times. The chain uses TRBV11-2 and TRBJ1-3; no definite D call. The CDR3 spans 11 residues. Germline V gives CDR1 SGHAT, CDR2 FQNNGV. The V end lost 5 bases, the J end lost 4 bases, and 3 bases lay between the germline ends. CDR3 amino acids: CASSIGNTIYF. In DNA, the CDR3 is TGTGCCAGCAGCATAGGAAACACCATATATTTT.

The V call is TRBV6-1, the J call TRBJ1-4; 7 bases line up with TRBD1. The trim removed 6 bases at V and 3 bases at J, leaving 7 bases unmatched. CDR1 and CDR2 from the germline V gene are MNHNS and SASEGT. This CDR3 spans 15 amino acids. The CDR3 region is CASRFLTGSNEKLFF. Written as DNA, the CDR3 is TGTGCCAGCAGGTTCTTGACAGGGTCTAATGAAAAACTGTTTTTT.

This chain links TRBV4-3 with TRBJ2-5; D is possibly TRBD2 (5 bases). This CDR3 is built from 16 residues. V lost 1 base, J lost 4 bases, and 16 bases lay in between. CDR1 and CDR2 from the germline V gene are LGHNA and YSLEER. CDR3 coding DNA: TGCGCCAGCAGCCAAGGTCTCCCGGGATTGGGAGAGACCCAGTACTTC. Residues: CASSQGLPGLGETQYF.